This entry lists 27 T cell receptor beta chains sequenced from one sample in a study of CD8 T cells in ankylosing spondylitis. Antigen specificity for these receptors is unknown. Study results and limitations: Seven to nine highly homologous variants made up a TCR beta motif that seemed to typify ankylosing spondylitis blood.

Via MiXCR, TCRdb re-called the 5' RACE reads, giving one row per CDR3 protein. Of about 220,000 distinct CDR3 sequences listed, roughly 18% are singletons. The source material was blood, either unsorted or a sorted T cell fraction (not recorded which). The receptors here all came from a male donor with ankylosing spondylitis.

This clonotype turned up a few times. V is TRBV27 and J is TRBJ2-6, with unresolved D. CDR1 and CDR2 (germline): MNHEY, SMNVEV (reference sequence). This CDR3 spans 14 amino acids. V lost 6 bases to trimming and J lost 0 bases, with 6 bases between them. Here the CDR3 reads CASRALSGANVLTF. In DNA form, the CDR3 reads TGTGCCAGCAGAGCCCTCTCTGGGGCCAACGTCCTGACTTTC.

The CDR3: CASSKHSNYGYTF. DNA for the CDR3: TGTGCCAGCAGCAAACATTCTAACTATGGCTACACCTTC. V is TRBV7-2 and J is TRBJ1-2; D call uncertain. CDR1 SGHTA and CDR2 FQGNSA come from the germline V gene. V was shortened by 5 bases and J by 0 bases, with 7 bases between the two germline ends. The CDR3 has 13 residues. Full variable domain (rest looked up from reference TRBV7-2 and TRBJ1-2): GAGVSQSPSNKVTEKGKDVELRCDPISGHTALYWYRQSLGQGLEFLIYFQGNSAPDKSGLPSDRFSAERTGGSVSTLTIQRTQQEDSAVYLCASSKHSNYGYTFGSGTRLTVV.

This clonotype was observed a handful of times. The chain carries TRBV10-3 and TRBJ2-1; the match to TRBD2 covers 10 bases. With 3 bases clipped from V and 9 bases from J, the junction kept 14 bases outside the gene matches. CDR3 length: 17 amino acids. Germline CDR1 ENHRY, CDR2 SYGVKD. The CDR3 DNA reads TGTGCCATCAGTGAAAGAACTAGCGGGATGGCTTTGAGTGAGCAGTTCTTC. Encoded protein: CAISERTSGMALSEQFF.

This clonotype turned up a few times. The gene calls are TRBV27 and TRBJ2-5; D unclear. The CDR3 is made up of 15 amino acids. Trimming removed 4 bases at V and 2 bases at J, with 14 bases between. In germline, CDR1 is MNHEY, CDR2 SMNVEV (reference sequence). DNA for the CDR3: TGTGCCAGCAGTTCCCAGCCCGGCTGGCAAGAGACCCAGTACTTC. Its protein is CASSSQPGWQETQYF.

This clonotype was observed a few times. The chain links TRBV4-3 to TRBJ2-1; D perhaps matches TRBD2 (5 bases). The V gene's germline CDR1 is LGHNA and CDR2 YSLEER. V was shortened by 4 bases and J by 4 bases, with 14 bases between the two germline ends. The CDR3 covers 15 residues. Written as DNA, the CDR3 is TGCGCCAGCAGCCGAGATGGTGGGGAGTACAATGAGCAGTTCTTC. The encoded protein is CASSRDGGEYNEQFF.

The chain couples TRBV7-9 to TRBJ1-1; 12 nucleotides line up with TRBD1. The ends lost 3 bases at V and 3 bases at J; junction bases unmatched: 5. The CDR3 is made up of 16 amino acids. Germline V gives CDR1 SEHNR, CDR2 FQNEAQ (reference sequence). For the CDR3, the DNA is TGTGCCAGCAGCTTCCTGGGACAGGGGGCTCACACTGAAGCTTTCTTT. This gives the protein CASSFLGQGAHTEAFF.

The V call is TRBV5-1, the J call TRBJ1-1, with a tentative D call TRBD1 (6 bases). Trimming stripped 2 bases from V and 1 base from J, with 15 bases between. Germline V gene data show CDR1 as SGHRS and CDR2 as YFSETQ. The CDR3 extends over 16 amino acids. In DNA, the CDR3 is TGCGCCAGCAGCTTAGAAAACAGGGCGGGGAACACTGAAGCTTTCTTT. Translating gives CASSLENRAGNTEAFF.

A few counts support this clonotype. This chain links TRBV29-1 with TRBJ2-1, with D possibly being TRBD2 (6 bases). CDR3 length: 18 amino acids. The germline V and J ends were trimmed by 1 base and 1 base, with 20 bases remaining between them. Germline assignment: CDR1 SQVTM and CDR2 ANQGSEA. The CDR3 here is CSVEGREAAGRSYNEQFF. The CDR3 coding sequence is TGCAGCGTTGAAGGGCGGGAAGCCGCGGGAAGGTCCTACAATGAGCAGTTCTTC.

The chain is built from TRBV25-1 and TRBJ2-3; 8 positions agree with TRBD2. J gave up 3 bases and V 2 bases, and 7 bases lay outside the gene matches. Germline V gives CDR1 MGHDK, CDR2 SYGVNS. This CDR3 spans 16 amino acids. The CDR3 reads CASSEVSGGLTDTQYF. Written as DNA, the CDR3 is TGTGCCAGCAGTGAAGTCAGCGGGGGCCTGACAGATACGCAGTATTTT.

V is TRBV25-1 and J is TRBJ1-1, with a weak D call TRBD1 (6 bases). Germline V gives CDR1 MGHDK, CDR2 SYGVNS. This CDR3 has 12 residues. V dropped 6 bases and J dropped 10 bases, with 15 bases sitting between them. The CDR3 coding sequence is TGTGCCAGCAGGGGACTCCAAGGGGGAGCTTTCTTT. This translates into CASRGLQGGAFF.

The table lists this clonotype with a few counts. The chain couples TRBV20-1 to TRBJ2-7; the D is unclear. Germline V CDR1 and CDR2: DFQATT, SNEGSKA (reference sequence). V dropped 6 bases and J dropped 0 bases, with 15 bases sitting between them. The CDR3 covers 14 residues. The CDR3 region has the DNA TGCAGTGCCCTCACCGGGCATAGCTCCTACGAGCAGTACTTC. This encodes CSALTGHSSYEQYF.

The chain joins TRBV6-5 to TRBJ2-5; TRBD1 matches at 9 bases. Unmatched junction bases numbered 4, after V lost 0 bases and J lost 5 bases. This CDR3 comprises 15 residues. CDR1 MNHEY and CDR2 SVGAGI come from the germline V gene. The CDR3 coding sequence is TGTGCCAGCAGTTACTCCGGGACAGGGTGGGAGACCCAGTACTTC. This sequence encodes CASSYSGTGWETQYF.

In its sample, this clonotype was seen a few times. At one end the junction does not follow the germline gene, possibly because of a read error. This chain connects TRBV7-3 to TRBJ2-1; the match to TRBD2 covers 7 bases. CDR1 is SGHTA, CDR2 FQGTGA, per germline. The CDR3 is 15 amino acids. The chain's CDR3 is CASSLTPGLNNEQFF. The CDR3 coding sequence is TGTGCCAGTAGCTTAACACCGGGACTAAACAATGAGCAGTTCTTC.

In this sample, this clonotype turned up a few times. CDR3 bases: TGCGCCAGCAGCCCCCGAATGACGCAGGGGGCGGATGGCTACACCTTC. Protein: CASSPRMTQGADGYTF. V gene TRBV4-1 combines with J gene TRBJ1-2, with 8 bases that match TRBD1. Unmatched junction bases numbered 13, after V lost 4 bases and J lost 6 bases. The CDR3 is made up of 16 amino acids. The germline V gene encodes CDR1 MGHRA and CDR2 YSYEKL.

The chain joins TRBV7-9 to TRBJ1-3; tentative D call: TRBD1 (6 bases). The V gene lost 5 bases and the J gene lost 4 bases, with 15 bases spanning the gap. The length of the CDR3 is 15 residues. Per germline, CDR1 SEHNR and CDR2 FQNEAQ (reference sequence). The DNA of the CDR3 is TGTGCCAGCAGCCCCCCCCTGGGACAAGGAAACACCATATATTTT. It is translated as CASSPPLGQGNTIYF.

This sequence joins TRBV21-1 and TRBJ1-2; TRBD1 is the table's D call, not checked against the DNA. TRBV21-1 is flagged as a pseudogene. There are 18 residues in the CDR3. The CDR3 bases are TGTGCCAGCAGCTTGGGGGGGGAGGGGCACCCCTCTAACTATGGCTACACCTTC. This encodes CASSLGGEGHPSNYGYTF.

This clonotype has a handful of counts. CDR3 DNA: TGCAGTGCTAGACAGGGAGTGTACGGTCCGGGCTCCTACAATGAGCAGTTCTTC. Amino acids: CSARQGVYGPGSYNEQFF. The chain links TRBV20-1 to TRBJ2-1, with D perhaps TRBD1 or TRBD2 (5 bases each). Germline CDR1 reads DFQATT; CDR2 reads SNEGSKA (reference sequence). CDR3 length: 18 amino acids. Trimming took off 2 bases at V and 0 bases at J, with 20 bases between the two ends.

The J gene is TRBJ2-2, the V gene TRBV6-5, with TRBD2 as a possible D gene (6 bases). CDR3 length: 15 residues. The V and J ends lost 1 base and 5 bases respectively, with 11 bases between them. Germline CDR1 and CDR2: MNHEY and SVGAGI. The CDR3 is CASSYWDGGTGELFF. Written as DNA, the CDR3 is TGTGCCAGCAGTTACTGGGACGGGGGAACCGGGGAGCTGTTTTTT.

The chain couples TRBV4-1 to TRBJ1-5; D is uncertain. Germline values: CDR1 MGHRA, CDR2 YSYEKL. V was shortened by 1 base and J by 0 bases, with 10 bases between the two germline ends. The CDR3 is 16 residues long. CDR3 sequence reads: CASSQALWGSNQPQHF. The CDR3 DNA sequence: TGCGCCAGCAGCCAAGCCCTTTGGGGTAGCAATCAGCCCCAGCATTTT.

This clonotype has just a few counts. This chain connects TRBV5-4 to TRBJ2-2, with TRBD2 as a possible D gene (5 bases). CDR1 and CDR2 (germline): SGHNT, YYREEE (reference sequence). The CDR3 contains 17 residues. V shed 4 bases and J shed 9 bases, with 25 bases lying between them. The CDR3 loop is CASSPFPPGLGAWELFF. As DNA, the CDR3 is TGTGCCAGCAGCCCCTTCCCCCCGGGATTGGGTGCCTGGGAGCTGTTTTTT.

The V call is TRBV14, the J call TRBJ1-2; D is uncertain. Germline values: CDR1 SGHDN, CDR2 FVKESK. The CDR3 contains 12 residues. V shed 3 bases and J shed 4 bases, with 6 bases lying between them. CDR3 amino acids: CASSQEAYGYTF. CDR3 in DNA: TGTGCCAGCAGCCAGGAGGCCTATGGCTACACCTTC.

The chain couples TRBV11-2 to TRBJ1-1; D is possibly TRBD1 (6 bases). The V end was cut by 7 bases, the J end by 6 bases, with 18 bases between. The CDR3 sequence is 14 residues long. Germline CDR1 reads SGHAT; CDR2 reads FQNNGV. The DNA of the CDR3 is TGTGCCAGCACCGCAAAGGGGGGTGGCGCTGAAGCTTTCTTT. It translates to CASTAKGGGAEAFF.

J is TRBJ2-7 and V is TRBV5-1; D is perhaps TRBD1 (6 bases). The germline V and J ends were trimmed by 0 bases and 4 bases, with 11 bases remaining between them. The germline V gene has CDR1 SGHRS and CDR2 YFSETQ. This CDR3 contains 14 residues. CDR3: CASSLGTGMYEQYF. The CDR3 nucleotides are TGCGCCAGCAGCTTGGGAACAGGGATGTACGAGCAGTACTTC.

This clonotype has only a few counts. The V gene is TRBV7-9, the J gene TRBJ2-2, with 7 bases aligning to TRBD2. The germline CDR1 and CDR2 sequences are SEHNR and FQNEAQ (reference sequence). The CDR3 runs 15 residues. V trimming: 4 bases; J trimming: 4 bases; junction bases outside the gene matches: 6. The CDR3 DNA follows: TGTGCCAGCAGCTCTCCCTGGGGGGGCACCGGGGAGCTGTTTTTT. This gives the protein CASSSPWGGTGELFF.

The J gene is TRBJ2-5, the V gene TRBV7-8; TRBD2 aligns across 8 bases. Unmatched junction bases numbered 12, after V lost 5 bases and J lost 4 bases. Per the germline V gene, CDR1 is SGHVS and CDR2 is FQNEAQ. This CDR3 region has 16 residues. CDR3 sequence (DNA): TGTGCCAGCAGCACACTTTCCGGGGGGGGTGGAGAGACCCAGTACTTC. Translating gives CASSTLSGGGGETQYF.

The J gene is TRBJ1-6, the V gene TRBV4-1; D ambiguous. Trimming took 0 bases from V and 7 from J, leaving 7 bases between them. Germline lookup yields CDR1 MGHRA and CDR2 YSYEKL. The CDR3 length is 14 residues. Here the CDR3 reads CASSQEAGNSPLHF. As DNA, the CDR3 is TGCGCCAGCAGCCAAGAGGCGGGGAATTCACCCCTCCACTTT.

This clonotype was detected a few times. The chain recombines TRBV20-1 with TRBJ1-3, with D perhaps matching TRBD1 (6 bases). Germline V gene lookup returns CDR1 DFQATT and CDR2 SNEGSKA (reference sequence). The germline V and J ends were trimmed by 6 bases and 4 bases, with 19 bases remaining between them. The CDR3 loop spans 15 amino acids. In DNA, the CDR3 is TGCAGTGCCCCTGACGGGCAGGGGTTGGGAAACACCATATATTTT. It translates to CSAPDGQGLGNTIYF.